This TCR beta chain was identified during a study of shared clonotypes between healthy human individuals. The repertoire was sequenced with immunoSEQ multiplex PCR; TCRdb's copy has only in-frame clones and lacks some. The sample lists around 2.5 million clones, 93% occurring once. Turning to this clone: The antigen is unknown.

Study conclusions and caveats: Approximately 5% of naive CD4 clonotypes were shared across a few donors. Blood alone was sampled, and tissue repertoires likely differ. Memory subsets had estimated richness that was generally smaller than that of naive subsets. Sequencing depth was expected to influence donor clonotype sharing.

In germline, CDR1 is MGHRA, CDR2 YSYEKL. Trimming stripped 4 bases from V and 8 bases from J, with 14 bases between. This CDR3 contains 13 residues. Material for sequencing was naive CD4+ T cells from PBMCs. Subset in this sample: CD45RA+ positively selected. J is TRBJ1-2 and V is TRBV4-1; D is unresolved. The TCR originated in a man aged 18 to 35 in good health. Some clones in this sample may be carry-over from other donors' samples. CDR3 in amino acids: CASSPVGRFGYTF. The CDR3 nucleotides are TGCGCCAGCAGCCCAGTAGGAAGGTTCGGCTACACCTTC.